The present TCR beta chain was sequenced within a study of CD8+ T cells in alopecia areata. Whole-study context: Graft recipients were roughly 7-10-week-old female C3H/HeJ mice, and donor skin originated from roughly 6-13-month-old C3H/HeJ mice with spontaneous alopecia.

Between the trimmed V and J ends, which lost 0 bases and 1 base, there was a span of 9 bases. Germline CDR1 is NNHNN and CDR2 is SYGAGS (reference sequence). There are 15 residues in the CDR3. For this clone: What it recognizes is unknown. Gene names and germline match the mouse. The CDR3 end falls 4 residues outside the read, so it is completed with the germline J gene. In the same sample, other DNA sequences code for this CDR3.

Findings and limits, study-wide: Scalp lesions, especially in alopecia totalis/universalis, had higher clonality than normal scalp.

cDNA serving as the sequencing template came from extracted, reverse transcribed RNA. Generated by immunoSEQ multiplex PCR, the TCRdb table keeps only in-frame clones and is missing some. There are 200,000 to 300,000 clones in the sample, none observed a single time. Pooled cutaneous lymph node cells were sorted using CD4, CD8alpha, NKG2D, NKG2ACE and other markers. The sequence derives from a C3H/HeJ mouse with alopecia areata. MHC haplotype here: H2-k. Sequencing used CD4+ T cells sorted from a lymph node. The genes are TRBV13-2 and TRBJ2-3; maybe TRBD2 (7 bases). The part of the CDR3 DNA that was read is TGTGCCAGCGGTGATGCGGGGGGCCGTGCAGAA. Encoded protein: CASGDAGGRAE. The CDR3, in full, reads CASGDAGGRAETLYF.